This paragraph reports one TCR beta chain. Its antigen is not yet known. Qualities for individual bases were not recorded, and no much larger clone is one base off. In total, 600 or so healthy bone marrow donors made up the cohort. At the time of sampling, all cohort members were nominally healthy, though unrecorded immune exposures were likely present. The donor tested CMV seronegative and was one of the 352 seronegative cohort members. Every donor gave a peripheral blood sample, and the peripheral blood mononuclear cells from that sample were used for TCR beta sequencing. The Qiagen DNeasy Blood Extraction Kit was used to extract genomic DNA from the blood cell samples. Trimming at the junction amounts to 2 bases on V and 0 bases on J, and the germline ends lie 8 bases apart. Reading from cysteine to phenylalanine, the CDR3 counts 14 amino acids. Only the CDR3 DNA is retained, 42 bases long and in frame from the first base. CDR1 and CDR2 are read off the germline V gene (reference sequence) as GTSNPN and SVGIG.

This sample is part of a study of cytomegalovirus exposure and HLA in healthy donors (dated by TCRdb to 2015 to 2018). With regard to the full study: In an earlier analysis of under 750 of the donors, under 300 Gb of sequence data and about 110 million unique TCR beta sequences from 150 million to 200 million T cells were reported. About 310 gigabases of sequencing data and approximately 84 million unique TCR sequences were included in an early release covering over 600 HLA-typed donors. The genetic ancestry cluster associated with self-reported Caucasian donors included about 84% of the roughly 390 genotyped donors. The study was designed to test whether signatures of past pathogen exposure could be identified by cataloging public T cell receptors. The study used immunosequencing to profile the T cell repertoires of approximately 640 subjects and linked those repertoires to cytomegalovirus serostatus. In addition to the first cohort of about 650 subjects, a separate validation cohort of 130 or so different subjects was used. To predict cytomegalovirus infection status, the study combined high-throughput TCR immunosequencing, statistical association of individual TCRs with disease status, and machine learning. To study patterns of TCR occurrence, a later analysis re-analyzed previously published TCR beta repertoires from 650 to 750 donors and added high-resolution HLA genotyping. The later analysis used no new phenotypic data to find candidate immune exposures, relying instead on TCR beta sequences and their occurrence across donors. An earlier analysis of some 500 of the donors used high-throughput TCR beta sequencing to judge whether each TCR beta V gene segment behaved as functional or pseudogenic. Alongside the repertoire data, information on donor age, sex, ethnicity and CMV serostatus was compiled. Genome-wide SNP genotypes for about 60% of the roughly 670 donors were used in a later genetic analysis, which treated that subset as a discovery cohort. Every repertoire in the discovery cohort had been generated on one and the same sequencing platform. Both class I and class II loci were covered by HLA typing, at four-digit resolution. The number of typed donors differed by locus: roughly 620-630 for A, B, C, DRB1 and DQB1; 500 to 550 for DQA1; fewer than 610 for DPA1; and some 470 for DPB1. Because of strong linkage in the cohort, roughly five DR-DQ haplotypes were treated as single units for association and clustering. Across some 400 genotyped donors of the cohort, an average of roughly 230,000 unique TCR beta nucleotide sequences per donor were sequenced, and approximately 17% of those sequences were non-productive.

Summary of the overall study and its limitations: The authors suggested that the approach could potentially be generalized to other disease states and immunological phenotypes. The sequencing pipeline was judged likely to have produced a cluster of highly shared sequence variants as a technical artifact. Compared with the 666-donor mean, donors in an Asian-associated ancestry cluster had fewer N-insertions in productive TCRs, according to a later genetic analysis. HLA typing was unavailable for some donors at each locus, so association tests used only the typed subset. The classifier was reported to diagnose cytomegalovirus status with high specificity and sensitivity in both the original and validation cohorts. Strong co-occurrence of HLA alleles, especially DR and DQ, made assigning TCR associations to individual alleles difficult. Most CMV-associated TCR beta chains appeared to be HLA-restricted in a later analysis, and the HLA associations seemed to be driven largely by CMV exposure. Roughly uniform sequencing depth across donors was assumed in presence/absence analyses, although this assumption may not hold. Compared with equally common non-associated chains, HLA-associated TCR beta chains in a later analysis were more clonally expanded and had lower generation probabilities. According to a later analysis, parvovirus B19, influenza, CMV and Epstein-Barr virus appeared linked to several top co-occurrence clusters. Some IMGT-functional V segments, including TRBV6-2 and TRBV6-3, could not be told apart with the 87-base-pair reads, so those segments were excluded. A later genetic analysis associated a missense DCLRE1C variant with V-gene and J-gene trimming of TCR beta chains, and an independent cohort replicated the association. According to a later analysis, TCR association rates differed among HLA loci, with DRB1 alleles showing the most associated TCRs and HLA-C alleles showing the fewest. A further reported finding was that TCR beta sequences accurately predicted the HLA-A and HLA-B alleles for most subjects in the first cohort. Correlated functional status among segregating V segments might reflect linkage disequilibrium, but an unknown experimental factor could not be ruled out. Only TCR beta chains were sequenced in this cohort, and the absence of alpha or paired-chain data limited detectable features. In an earlier analysis of about 600 of the donors, most TCR beta V segments appeared in productive rearrangements about 87% or about 30% of the time, broadly matching IMGT annotations. A total of 150 to 200 TCR beta chains were listed by the study as associated with cytomegalovirus. In a later analysis, some 18,000 TCR beta sequences were associated with specific HLA alleles at a false discovery rate of 0.05. Most TCR sequences were seen in very few donors, while some public TCRs were found in many individuals. Over 15 rarely observed V segments, including chromosome 9 orphons, were excluded from the earlier analysis of some 590 of the donors because counts were too low. For the cohort, immune exposure information was limited to CMV serostatus. A few of the identified cytomegalovirus-associated TCR beta chains were confirmed in vitro to be specific for cytomegalovirus antigens.

The library was generated by the immunoSEQ multiplex PCR assay. The multiplex PCR relied on a mix of 60 forward primers for TCR Vbeta segments and 13 reverse primers for TCR Jbeta segments. The CDR3 region of rearranged TCR beta genes was amplified from genomic DNA by a multiplex PCR assay. Amplified TCR beta libraries were sequenced as 87-base-pair reads on the Illumina HiSeq System. In the authors' own workflow: Across the 670 or so repertoires, a later analysis counted some 81 million unique TCR beta chains, about 10 million of which were shared by at least two donors. To remove PCR and sequencing errors, raw reads were error-corrected and collapsed into unique sequences using a nearest-neighbor algorithm that merged closely related sequences. To assign V, D and J gene segments, CDR3 sequences were aligned to IMGT reference sequences. Each retained sequence needed at least a six-nucleotide match to both a V gene segment and a J gene segment. A rearrangement was called productive if the CDR3 had no stop codons and remained in frame with V and J, and every other rearrangement was called non-productive. Following IMGT convention, CDR3 was defined as the stretch from the second conserved V-encoded cysteine to the conserved J-encoded phenylalanine. In an earlier analysis of 587 of the donors, sequences lacking an unambiguous match to a single V gene segment were excluded. In an earlier analysis of 587 of the donors, a V segment was called functional when productive rearrangements were above 56.7%, and segregating when the standard deviation between donors exceeded 5%. To diagnose cytomegalovirus status from the catalog of TCR beta chain sequences, a statistical classification framework was built. In a later analysis, V and J genes were assigned by comparing TCR nucleotide sequences against IMGT/GENE-DB human TR gene sequences. The TCRdist pipeline was used in a later analysis to assign CDR3 sequences and most-parsimonious VDJ recombination scenarios. In a later analysis, each TCR beta chain was defined by its CDR3 amino acid sequence together with its V-gene family, and reads lacking a unique V-gene family were excluded. To address suspected cross-contamination and a sequencing artifact, a later analysis removed several hundred highly shared, low-generation-probability nucleotide sequences. For each public chain, a later analysis derived a clonal expansion index from normalized ranks of inferred template counts within each repertoire. Generation probabilities in a later analysis came from a VDJ recombination model fitted to out-of-frame rearrangements, and those results were checked against IGoR. In a later analysis, TCR-TCR, TCR-HLA and TCR-CMV co-occurrence was scored with hypergeometric tests, and a repertoire-size bias correction was applied to TCR pairs. In a later analysis, false discovery rates were estimated by permuting HLA or CMV assignments 20 times. In a later analysis, co-occurring TCRs were grouped with DBSCAN, and TCRdist sequence similarity was added when clustering was performed within HLA-allele-positive subsets. For co-occurrence clustering, repertoires with fewer than 30,000 or more than 120,000 public chains were excluded, along with a handful of repertoires with anomalous nucleotide sharing. What TCRdb holds here is the immuneACCESS table cut down to in-frame rearrangements. Part of the clones is not present; checked against another copy, under half of the missing clones reflect an unresolved V gene, and the others are unexplained. V and J calls and clone size are as listed in that table; D and trimming were resolved from the DNA. Counted in this sample were some 160,000 clones; 77% of them appeared once. The ten largest clones represent 1.5% to 2% of the sample.

Sequenced input: PBMCs. The TCR comes from a woman aged 25 to 45 in good health and CMV-seronegative. Recombination joined TRBV30 with TRBJ1-5; TRBD1 is possibly the D segment (5 matching bases). The nucleotides read TGTGCCTGGAGTACAGGATATAGCAATCAGCCCCAGCATTTT. The encoded protein is CAWSTGYSNQPQHF.